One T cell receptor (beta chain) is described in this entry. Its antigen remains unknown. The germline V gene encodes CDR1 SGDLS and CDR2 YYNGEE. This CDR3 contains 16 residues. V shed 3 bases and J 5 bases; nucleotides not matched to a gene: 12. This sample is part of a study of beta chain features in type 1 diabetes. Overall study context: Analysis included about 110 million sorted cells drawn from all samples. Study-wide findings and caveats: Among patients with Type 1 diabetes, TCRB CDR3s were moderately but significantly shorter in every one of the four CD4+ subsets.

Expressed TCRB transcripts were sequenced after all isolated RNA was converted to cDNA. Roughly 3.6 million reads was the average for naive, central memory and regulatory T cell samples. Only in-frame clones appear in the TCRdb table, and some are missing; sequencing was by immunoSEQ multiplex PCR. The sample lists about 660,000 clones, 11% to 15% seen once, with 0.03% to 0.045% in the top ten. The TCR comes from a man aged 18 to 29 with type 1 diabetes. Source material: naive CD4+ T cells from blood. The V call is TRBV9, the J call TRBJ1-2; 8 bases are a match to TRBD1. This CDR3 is CASSASGGAAEYGYTF. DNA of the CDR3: TGTGCCAGCAGCGCCTCAGGGGGCGCGGCGGAATATGGCTACACCTTC.